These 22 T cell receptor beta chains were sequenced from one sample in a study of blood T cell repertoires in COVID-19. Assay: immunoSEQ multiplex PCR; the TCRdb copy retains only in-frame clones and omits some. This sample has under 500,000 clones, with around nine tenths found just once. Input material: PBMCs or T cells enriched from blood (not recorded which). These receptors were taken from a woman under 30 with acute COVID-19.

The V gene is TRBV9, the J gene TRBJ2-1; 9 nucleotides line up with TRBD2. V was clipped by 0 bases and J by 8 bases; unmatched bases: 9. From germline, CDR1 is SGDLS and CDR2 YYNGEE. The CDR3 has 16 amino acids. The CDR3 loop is CASSVEASGMIDEQFF. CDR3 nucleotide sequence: TGTGCCAGCAGCGTAGAGGCTAGCGGGATGATCGATGAGCAGTTCTTC.

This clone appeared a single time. CDR3 DNA sequence: TGTGCCAGCAGCCTGGACAGGGACACAGATACGCAGTATTTT. Translating it yields CASSLDRDTDTQYF. The chain employs TRBV7-9 and TRBJ2-3; 8 nucleotides agree with TRBD1. Germline V gene data show CDR1 as SEHNR and CDR2 as FQNEAQ (reference sequence). J lost 2 bases, V lost 5 bases, and 3 bases had no gene match. The CDR3 is 14 amino acids.

CDR3 protein: CASSAWSAGANVLTF. CDR3 in DNA: TGTGCCAGCAGTGCATGGTCGGCTGGGGCCAACGTCCTGACTTTC. The chain employs TRBV28 and TRBJ2-6; D is ambiguous. The CDR3 runs 15 residues. V was clipped by 5 bases and J by 2 bases, with 10 bases between them. Germline V gene lookup returns CDR1 MDHEN and CDR2 SYDVKM.

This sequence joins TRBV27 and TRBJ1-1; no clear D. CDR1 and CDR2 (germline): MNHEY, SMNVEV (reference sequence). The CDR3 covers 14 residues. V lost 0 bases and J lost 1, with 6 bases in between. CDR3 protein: CASSLSTKNTEAFF. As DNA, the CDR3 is TGTGCCAGCAGTTTATCAACAAAGAACACTGAAGCTTTCTTT.

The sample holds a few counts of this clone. The CDR3 DNA reads as TGTGCCAGCAGCTTAGATTTGCGGGGGGGCGCAGATACGCAGTATTTT. Its translation is CASSLDLRGGADTQYF. The rearrangement uses TRBV11-1 and TRBJ2-3; 9 nucleotides match TRBD2. Trimming took 1 base from V and 4 from J; bases not matched to a gene: 6. CDR1 SGHAT and CDR2 FQDESV come from the germline V gene (reference sequence). This CDR3 has 16 residues.

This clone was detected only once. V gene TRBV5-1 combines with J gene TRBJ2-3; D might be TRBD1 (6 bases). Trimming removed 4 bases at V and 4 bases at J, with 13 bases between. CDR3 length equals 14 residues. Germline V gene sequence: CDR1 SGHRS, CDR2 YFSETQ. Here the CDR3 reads CASSETGFADTQYF. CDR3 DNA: TGCGCCAGCAGCGAAACAGGGTTCGCAGATACGCAGTATTTT.

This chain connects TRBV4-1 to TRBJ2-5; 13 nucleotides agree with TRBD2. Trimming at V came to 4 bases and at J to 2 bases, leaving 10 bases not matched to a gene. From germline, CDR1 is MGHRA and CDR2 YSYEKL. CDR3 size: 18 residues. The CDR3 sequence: CASSLPYTGLAGQETQYF. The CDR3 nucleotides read TGCGCCAGCAGCCTCCCTTATACGGGACTAGCGGGGCAAGAGACCCAGTACTTC.

CDR3 nucleotide sequence: TGCGCCAGCAGCTTGACGGGGTTCGATGGCTACACCTTC. Translation: CASSLTGFDGYTF. The chain has TRBV5-1 and TRBJ1-2; D call uncertain. This CDR3 contains 13 residues. Germline CDR1 and CDR2: SGHRS and YFSETQ. V gave up 1 base and J gave up 6 bases, with 10 bases separating them.

Here the CDR3 DNA reads TGTGCCAGCAGCCCGAAGACAGGGGGGAGCGAAAAACTGTTTTTT. Amino acids: CASSPKTGGSEKLFF. This sequence joins TRBV7-9 and TRBJ1-4; 9 bases map to TRBD1. The V gene's germline CDR1 is SEHNR and CDR2 FQNEAQ (reference sequence). V shed 5 bases and J 8 bases; nucleotides not matched to a gene: 9. This CDR3 region has 15 residues.

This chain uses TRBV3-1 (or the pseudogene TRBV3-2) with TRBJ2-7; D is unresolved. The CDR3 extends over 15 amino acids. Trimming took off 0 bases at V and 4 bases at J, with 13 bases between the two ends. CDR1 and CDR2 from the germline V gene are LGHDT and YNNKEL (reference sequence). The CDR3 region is CASSQDDGFGYEQYF. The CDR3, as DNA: TGTGCCAGCAGCCAAGATGACGGGTTCGGATACGAGCAGTACTTC.

CDR3 sequence: CASSWTLGYEQYF. The CDR3 DNA sequence: TGTGCCAGCAGTTGGACACTTGGCTACGAGCAGTACTTC. V is TRBV27 and J is TRBJ2-7; the D gene is possibly TRBD1 (5 bases). The germline gives CDR1 MNHEY, CDR2 SMNVEV (reference sequence). The CDR3 is 13 amino acids. V was cut by 4 bases and J by 3 bases, with 10 bases left in between.

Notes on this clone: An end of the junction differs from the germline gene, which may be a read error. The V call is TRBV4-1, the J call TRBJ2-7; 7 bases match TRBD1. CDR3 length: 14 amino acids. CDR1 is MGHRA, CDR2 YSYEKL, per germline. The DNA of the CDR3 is TGCGCCCGCAGCCGACAGGGCGGTGGGTACGAGCAGTACTTC. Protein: CARSRQGGGYEQYF.

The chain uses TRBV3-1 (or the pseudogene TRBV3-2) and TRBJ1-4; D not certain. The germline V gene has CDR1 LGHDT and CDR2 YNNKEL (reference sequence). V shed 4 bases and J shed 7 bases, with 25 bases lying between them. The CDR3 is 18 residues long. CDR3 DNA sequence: TGTGCCAGCAGCCCCCACCCCTGGGAGACGGCGGGTAGTGAAAAACTGTTTTTT. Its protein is CASSPHPWETAGSEKLFF.

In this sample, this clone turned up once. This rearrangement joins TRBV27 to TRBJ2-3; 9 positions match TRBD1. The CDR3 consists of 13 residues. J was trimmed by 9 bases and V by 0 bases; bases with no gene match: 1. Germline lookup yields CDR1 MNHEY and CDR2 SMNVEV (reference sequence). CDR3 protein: CASSLSGQGTQYF. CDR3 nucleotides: TGTGCCAGCAGTTTATCGGGACAGGGCACGCAGTATTTT.

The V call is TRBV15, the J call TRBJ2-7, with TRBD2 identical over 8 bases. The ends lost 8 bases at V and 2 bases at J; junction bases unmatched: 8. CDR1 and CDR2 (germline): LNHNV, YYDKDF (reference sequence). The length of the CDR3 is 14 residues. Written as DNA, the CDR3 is TGTGCCACCGCGAAGCGGGAGAAGACCTACGAGCAGTACTTC. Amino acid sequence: CATAKREKTYEQYF. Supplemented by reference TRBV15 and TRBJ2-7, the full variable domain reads DAMVIQNPRYQVTQFGKPVTLSCSQTLNHNVMYWYQQKSSQAPKLLFHYYDKDFNNEADTPDNFQSRRPNTSFCFLDIRSPGLGDTAMYLCATAKREKTYEQYFGPGTRLTVT.

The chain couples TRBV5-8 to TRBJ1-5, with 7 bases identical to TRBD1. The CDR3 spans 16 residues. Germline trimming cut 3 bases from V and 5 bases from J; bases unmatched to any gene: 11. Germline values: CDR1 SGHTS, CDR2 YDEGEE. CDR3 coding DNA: TGTGCCAGCAGCTCCCTCCTTTTCCAGGGGGATCAGCCCCAGCATTTT. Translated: CASSSLLFQGDQPQHF.

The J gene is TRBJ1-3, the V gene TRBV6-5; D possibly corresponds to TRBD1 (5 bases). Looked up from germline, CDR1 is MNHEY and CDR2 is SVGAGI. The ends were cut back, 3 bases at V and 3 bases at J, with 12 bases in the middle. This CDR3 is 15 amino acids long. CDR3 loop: CASSYSGVLGNTIYF. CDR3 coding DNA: TGTGCCAGCAGTTATTCGGGGGTACTTGGAAACACCATATATTTT.

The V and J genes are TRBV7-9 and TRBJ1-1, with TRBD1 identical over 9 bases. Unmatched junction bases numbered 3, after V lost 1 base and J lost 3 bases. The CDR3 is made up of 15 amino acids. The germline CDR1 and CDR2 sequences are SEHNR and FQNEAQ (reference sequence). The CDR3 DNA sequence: TGTGCCAGCAGCTTAGTTGGACAGGGGTACACTGAAGCTTTCTTT. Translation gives CASSLVGQGYTEAFF.

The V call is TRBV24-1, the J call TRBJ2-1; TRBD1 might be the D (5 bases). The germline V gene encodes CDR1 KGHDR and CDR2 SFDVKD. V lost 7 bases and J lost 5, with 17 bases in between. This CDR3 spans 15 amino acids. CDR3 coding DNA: TGTGCCACCAGCAAAGGGGCATCCTGGGACAATGAGCAGTTCTTC. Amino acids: CATSKGASWDNEQFF.

CDR3 bases: TGTGCCACCCCCGCTTGGATTAGCTGTTCCTACAATGAGCAGTTCTTC. Translation gives CATPAWISCSYNEQFF. This chain joins TRBV24-1 and TRBJ2-1; D call uncertain. This CDR3 is 16 amino acids long. The germline V gene has CDR1 KGHDR and CDR2 SFDVKD. V was pared by 9 bases and J by 1 base, with 18 bases between.

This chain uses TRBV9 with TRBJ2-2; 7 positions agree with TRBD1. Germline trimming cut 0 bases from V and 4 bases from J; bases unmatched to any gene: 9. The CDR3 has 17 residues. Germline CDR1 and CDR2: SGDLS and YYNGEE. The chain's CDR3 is CASSVGSGQLPTGELFF. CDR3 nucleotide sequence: TGTGCCAGCAGCGTAGGGTCGGGACAGCTACCCACCGGGGAGCTGTTTTTT.

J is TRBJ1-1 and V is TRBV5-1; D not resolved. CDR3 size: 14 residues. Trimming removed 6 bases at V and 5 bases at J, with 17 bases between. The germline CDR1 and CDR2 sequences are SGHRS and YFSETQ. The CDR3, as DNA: TGCGCCAGCACCTCGGACTGGGGAACGACTGAAGCTTTCTTT. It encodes CASTSDWGTTEAFF.